These 2 T cell receptor beta chains came from one sample sequenced in a study of identical twins (dated by TCRdb to the mid-2010s). Library method: 5' RACE. Sequencing was performed on an Illumina HiSeq 2000. TCRdb reran the public reads through fastp at Q25 and MiXCR, keeping productive beta chains. CDR3 protein sequences are deduplicated, and each keeps its most common genes and DNA. In all, the sample holds 200,000 to 250,000 distinct CDR3 sequences, and about 6.7% of those were seen once. About 14% of the sample goes to the ten largest clones. The sample was also reused in another study, on T cells expressing NK-cell markers.

Sequenced sample: CD8+ T cells sorted from blood. The receptor source for this set is a woman under 30 in good health.

The rearrangement joins TRBV5-1 to TRBJ1-4; D may be TRBD1 (5 bases). V was trimmed by 4 bases and J by 1 base, leaving 11 bases between them. Germline assignment: CDR1 SGHRS and CDR2 YFSETQ. There are 15 residues in the CDR3. The CDR3 is CASSGGWGTNEKLFF. The CDR3, as DNA: TGCGCCAGCAGCGGGGGATGGGGAACTAATGAAAAACTGTTTTTT.

The rearrangement joins TRBV29-1 to TRBJ2-1; TRBD2 is a possible D gene (5 bases). This CDR3 is 12 amino acids long. The V gene's germline CDR1 is SQVTM and CDR2 ANQGSEA. V lost 6 bases and J 3 bases, leaving 9 bases between the germline ends. CDR3 bases: TGCAGCGTCACAACTAGCTACAATGAGCAGTTCTTC. Translated: CSVTTSYNEQFF.